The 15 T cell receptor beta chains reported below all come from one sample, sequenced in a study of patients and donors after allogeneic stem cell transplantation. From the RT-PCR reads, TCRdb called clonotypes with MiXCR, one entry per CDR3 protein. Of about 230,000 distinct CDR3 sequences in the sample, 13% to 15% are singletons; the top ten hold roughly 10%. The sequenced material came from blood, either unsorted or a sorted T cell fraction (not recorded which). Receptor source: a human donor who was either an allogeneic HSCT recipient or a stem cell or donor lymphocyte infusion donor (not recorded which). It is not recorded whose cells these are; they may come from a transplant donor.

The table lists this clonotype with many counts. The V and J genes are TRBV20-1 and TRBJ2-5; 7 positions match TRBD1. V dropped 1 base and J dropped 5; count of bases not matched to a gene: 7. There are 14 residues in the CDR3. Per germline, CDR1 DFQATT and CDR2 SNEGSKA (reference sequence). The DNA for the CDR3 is TGCAGTGCTAGAGTCCGACAGGGCAGGGAGACCCAGTACTTC. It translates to CSARVRQGRETQYF.

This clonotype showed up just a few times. CDR3 sequence: CASSLARVGGVYNEQFF. The CDR3 region has the DNA TGTGCCAGCAGCTTAGCGCGGGTCGGGGGGGTGTACAATGAGCAGTTCTTC. The chain joins TRBV7-2 to TRBJ2-1; 8 bases agree with TRBD2. Trimming at V came to 0 bases and at J to 4 bases, leaving 8 bases not matched to a gene. This CDR3 spans 17 amino acids. The germline CDR1 and CDR2 sequences are SGHTA and FQGNSA.

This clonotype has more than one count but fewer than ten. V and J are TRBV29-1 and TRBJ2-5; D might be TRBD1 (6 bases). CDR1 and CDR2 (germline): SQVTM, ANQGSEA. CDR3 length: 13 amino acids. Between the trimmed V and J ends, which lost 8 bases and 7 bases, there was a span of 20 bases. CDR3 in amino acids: CSTLLGAGGTQYF. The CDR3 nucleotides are TGCAGCACCCTTTTGGGGGCAGGCGGGACCCAGTACTTC.

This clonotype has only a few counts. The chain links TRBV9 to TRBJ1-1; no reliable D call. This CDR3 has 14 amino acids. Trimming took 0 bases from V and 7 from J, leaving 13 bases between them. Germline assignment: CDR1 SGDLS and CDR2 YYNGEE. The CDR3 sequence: CASSVVIGTGEAFF. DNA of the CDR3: TGTGCCAGCAGCGTAGTGATAGGAACGGGTGAAGCTTTCTTT. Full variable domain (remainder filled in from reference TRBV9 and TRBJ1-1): DSGVTQTPKHLITATGQRVTLRCSPRSGDLSVYWYQQSLDQGLQFLIQYYNGEERAKGNILERFSAQQFPDLHSELNLSSLELGDSALYFCASSVVIGTGEAFFGQGTRLTVV.

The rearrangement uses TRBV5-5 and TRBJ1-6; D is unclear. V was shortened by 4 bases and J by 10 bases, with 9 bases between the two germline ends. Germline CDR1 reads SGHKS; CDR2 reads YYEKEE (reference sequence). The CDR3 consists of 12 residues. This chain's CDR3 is CASSPNRSPLHF. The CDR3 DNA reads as TGTGCCAGCAGCCCCAACCGGTCACCCCTCCACTTT.

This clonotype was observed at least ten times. The CDR3 region is CASRTGADTQYF. The CDR3 bases are TGTGCCAGCAGGACAGGGGCAGATACGCAGTATTTT. The J gene is TRBJ2-3, the V gene TRBV5-6; 8 bases are a match to TRBD1. CDR3 length equals 12 residues. After removal of 5 bases from V and 4 bases from J, the junction contained 0 bases not matched to a gene. Germline CDR1 and CDR2: SGHDT and YYEEEE.

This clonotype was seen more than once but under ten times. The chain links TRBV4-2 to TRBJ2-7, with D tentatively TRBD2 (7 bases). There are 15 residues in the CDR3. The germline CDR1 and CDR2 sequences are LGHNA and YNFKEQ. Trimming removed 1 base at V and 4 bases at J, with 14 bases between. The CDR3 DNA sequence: TGTGCCAGCAGCCAAGGGGGAGGGACAAATTACGAGCAGTACTTC. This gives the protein CASSQGGGTNYEQYF.

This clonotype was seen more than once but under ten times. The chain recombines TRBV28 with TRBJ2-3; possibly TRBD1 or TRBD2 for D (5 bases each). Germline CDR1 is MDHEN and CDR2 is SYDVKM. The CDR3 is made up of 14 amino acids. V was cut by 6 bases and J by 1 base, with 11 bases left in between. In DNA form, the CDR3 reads TGTGCCAGCAGCCGGGACCAGCGCACAGATACGCAGTATTTT. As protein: CASSRDQRTDTQYF.

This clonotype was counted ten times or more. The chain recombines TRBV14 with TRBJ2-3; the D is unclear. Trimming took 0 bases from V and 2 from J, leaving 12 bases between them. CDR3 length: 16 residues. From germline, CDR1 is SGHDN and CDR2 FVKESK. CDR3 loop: CASSQDLGLFTDTQYF. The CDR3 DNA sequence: TGTGCCAGCAGCCAAGACCTTGGCTTATTCACAGATACGCAGTATTTT.

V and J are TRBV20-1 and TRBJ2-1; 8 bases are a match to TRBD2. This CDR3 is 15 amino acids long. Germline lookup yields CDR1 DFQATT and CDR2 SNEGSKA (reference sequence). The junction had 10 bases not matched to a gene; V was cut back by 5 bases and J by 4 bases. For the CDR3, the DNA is TGCAGTGCTCCCCGTCCGCGCGGGAGGTACAATGAGCAGTTCTTC. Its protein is CSAPRPRGRYNEQFF.

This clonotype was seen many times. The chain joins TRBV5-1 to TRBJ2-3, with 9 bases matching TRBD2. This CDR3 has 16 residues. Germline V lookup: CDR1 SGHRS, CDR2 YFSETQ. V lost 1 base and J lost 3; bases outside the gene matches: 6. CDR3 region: CASSLSGRSWTDTQYF. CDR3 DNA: TGCGCCAGCAGCTTGAGCGGGAGGAGTTGGACAGATACGCAGTATTTT.

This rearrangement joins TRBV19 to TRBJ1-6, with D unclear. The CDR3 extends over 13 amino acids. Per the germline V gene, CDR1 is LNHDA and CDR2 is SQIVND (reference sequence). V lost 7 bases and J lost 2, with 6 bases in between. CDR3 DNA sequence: TGTGCCAGTAAAGGAACCTATAATTCACCCCTCCACTTT. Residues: CASKGTYNSPLHF.

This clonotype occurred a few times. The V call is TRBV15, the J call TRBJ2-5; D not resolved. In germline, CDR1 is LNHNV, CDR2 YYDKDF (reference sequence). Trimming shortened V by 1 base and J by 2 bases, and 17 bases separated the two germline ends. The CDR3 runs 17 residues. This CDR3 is CATSRVGPPAIQETQYF. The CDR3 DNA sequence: TGTGCCACCAGCAGAGTAGGGCCTCCGGCGATACAAGAGACCCAGTACTTC.

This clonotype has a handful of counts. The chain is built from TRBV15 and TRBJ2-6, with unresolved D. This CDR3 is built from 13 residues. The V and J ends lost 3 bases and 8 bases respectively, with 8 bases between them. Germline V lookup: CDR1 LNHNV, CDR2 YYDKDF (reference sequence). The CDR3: CATSSIPTNVLTF. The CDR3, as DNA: TGTGCCACCAGCAGTATCCCAACCAACGTCCTGACTTTC.

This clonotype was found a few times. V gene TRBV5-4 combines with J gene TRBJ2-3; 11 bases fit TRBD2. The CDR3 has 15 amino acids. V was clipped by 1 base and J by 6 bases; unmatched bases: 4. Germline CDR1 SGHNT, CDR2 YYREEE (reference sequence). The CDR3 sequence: CASSLTSGSRDTQYF. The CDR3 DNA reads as TGTGCCAGCAGCTTGACTAGCGGGAGTAGGGATACGCAGTATTTT.